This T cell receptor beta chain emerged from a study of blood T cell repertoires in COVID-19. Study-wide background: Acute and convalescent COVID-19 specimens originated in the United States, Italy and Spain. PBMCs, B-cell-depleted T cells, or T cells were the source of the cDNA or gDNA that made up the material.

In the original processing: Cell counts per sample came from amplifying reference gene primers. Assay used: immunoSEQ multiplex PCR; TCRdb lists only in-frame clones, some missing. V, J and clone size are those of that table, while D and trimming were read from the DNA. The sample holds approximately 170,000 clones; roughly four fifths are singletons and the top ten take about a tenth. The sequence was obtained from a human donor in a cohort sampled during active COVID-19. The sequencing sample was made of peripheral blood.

CDR3 coding DNA: TGTGCCAGCAGCCAGGGGGGCGCAACTAATGAAAAACTGTTTTTT. It encodes CASSQGGATNEKLFF. The chain has TRBV28 and TRBJ1-4, with 7 bases that match TRBD1. This CDR3 contains 15 residues. V dropped 6 bases and J dropped 0; count of bases not matched to a gene: 4. Germline loops: CDR1 MDHEN, CDR2 SYDVKM.